The entry that follows covers one TCR beta chain sequence. These data come from a study of T cell responses to AZD1222 COVID-19 vaccine. This table comes from immunoSEQ multiplex PCR, and its TCRdb copy is limited to in-frame clones, with some not included. The repertoire holds 150,000 to 200,000 clones, 90% to 95% seen once, with approximately 1.3% in the top ten. This CDR3 region has 20 residues. After removal of 0 bases from V and 2 bases from J, the junction contained 12 bases not matched to a gene. The germline V gene has CDR1 SGDLS and CDR2 YYNGEE. The origin of this receptor is an adult who received the AZD1222 COVID-19 vaccine. The chain joins TRBV9 to TRBJ2-1, with 12 bases aligning to TRBD2. Here the sequenced sample was peripheral blood, taken 28 days after the second AZD1222 dose. The CDR3 nucleotides are TGTGCCAGCAGCGTAGAAGGTTGGACTAGCGGGATCGGTCCCTACAATGAGCAGTTCTTC. This sequence encodes CASSVEGWTSGIGPYNEQFF.